The 10 T cell receptor beta chains listed next were all sequenced from one sample in a study of OX40 agonist ivuxolimab in advanced cancers. Here immunoSEQ multiplex PCR was the method, and the copy in TCRdb shows in-frame clones only, minus some. This sample has some 90,000 clones; 87% occur once, and the top ten carry about 0.29%. This specimen was CD4+ or CD8+ T cells sorted from blood, taken in a trial of the OX40 agonist ivuxolimab. The source of these receptors is an adult with an advanced solid tumor such as melanoma, head and neck, liver or kidney cancer.

The V gene is TRBV18, the J gene TRBJ1-1, with unresolved D. Per the germline V gene, CDR1 is KGHSH and CDR2 is LQKENI. The CDR3 is 17 amino acids. V was cut by 0 bases and J by 3 bases, with 17 bases left in between. CDR3 coding DNA: TGTGCCAGCTCACCACCGTTCTCTACAAGTTCGGACACTGAAGCTTTCTTT. Its protein is CASSPPFSTSSDTEAFF.

V usage is TRBV2 and J usage is TRBJ2-5, with TRBD1 identical over 11 bases. The germline V gene encodes CDR1 SNHLY and CDR2 FYNNEI. Germline trimming cut 6 bases from V and 1 base from J; bases unmatched to any gene: 7. The CDR3 runs to 16 residues. In nucleotides, the CDR3 is TGTGCCAGCAGGGCCAGGACAGGGGGCTTCCAAGAGACCCAGTACTTC. Translating it yields CASRARTGGFQETQYF.

CDR3 nucleotides: TGTGCCAGCAGCTTGGAGGGACAGGTACTCTACGAGCAGTACTTC. Translated, it gives CASSLEGQVLYEQYF. The chain links TRBV5-5 to TRBJ2-7; 8 bases align to TRBD1. Trimming removed 0 bases from V and 3 bases from J; junction bases left unmatched: 5. Germline CDR1 and CDR2: SGHKS and YYEKEE (reference sequence). This CDR3 comprises 15 residues.

The chain has TRBV18 and TRBJ2-1; D is undetermined. The CDR3 extends over 14 amino acids. CDR1 KGHSH and CDR2 LQKENI come from the germline V gene. Between the trimmed V and J ends, which lost 3 bases and 5 bases, there was a span of 11 bases. CDR3 coding DNA: TGTGCCAGCTCACCTCCGGGTAGAAACAATGAGCAGTTCTTC. Translating it yields CASSPPGRNNEQFF. The full variable domain, in which reference TRBV18 and TRBJ2-1 provide the parts outside the CDR3, is NAGVMQNPRHLVRRRGQEARLRCSPMKGHSHVYWYRQLPEEGLKFMVYLQKENIIDESGMPKERFSAEFPKEGPSILRIQQVVRGDSAAYFCASSPPGRNNEQFFGPGTRLTVL.

This chain connects TRBV5-8 to TRBJ1-1; 10 bases agree with TRBD1. V lost 4 bases to trimming and J lost 2 bases; unmatched junction nucleotides: 14. CDR1 and CDR2 (germline): SGHTS, YDEGEE. The CDR3 sequence is 18 residues long. The CDR3 protein is CASSTGSGTGVRNTEAFF. CDR3 DNA: TGTGCCAGCAGCACCGGGTCCGGGACAGGGGTGAGAAACACTGAAGCTTTCTTT.

The V gene is TRBV7-9, the J gene TRBJ2-5, with 13 nucleotides matching TRBD2. The V gene end was trimmed by 5 bases and the J gene end by 1 base; junction bases not matched to a gene: 4. The germline V gene has CDR1 SEHNR and CDR2 FQNEAQ (reference sequence). The CDR3 extends over 16 amino acids. The CDR3 protein is CASSLWTSGGQETQYF. The CDR3 nucleotides are TGTGCCAGCAGCCTATGGACTAGCGGGGGCCAAGAGACCCAGTACTTC.

The rearrangement uses TRBV5-4 and TRBJ1-3; D ambiguous. V lost 3 bases to trimming and J lost 4 bases, with 14 bases between them. The CDR3 is made up of 15 amino acids. Germline V gives CDR1 SGHNT, CDR2 YYREEE (reference sequence). The CDR3, as DNA: TGTGCCAGCAGCTCGGACGGTGGTGGAGGAAACACCATATATTTT. It is translated as CASSSDGGGGNTIYF.

The chain uses TRBV5-4 and TRBJ2-3; D remains ambiguous. Looked up from germline, CDR1 is SGHNT and CDR2 is YYREEE (reference sequence). Trimming removed 1 base at V and 2 bases at J, with 8 bases between. The CDR3 totals 14 residues. This chain's CDR3 is CASSLNPFTDTQYF. The CDR3 DNA reads TGTGCCAGCAGCTTGAACCCGTTCACAGATACGCAGTATTTT.

This chain joins TRBV4-3 and TRBJ1-4, with a possible D match to TRBD1 (5 bases). The CDR3 runs 16 residues. Trimming took 0 bases from V and 6 from J, leaving 14 bases between them. Germline V gene data show CDR1 as LGHNA and CDR2 as YSLEER. The CDR3 DNA reads as TGCGCCAGCAGCCAAGATGGGACGGGACTATATGAAAAACTGTTTTTT. Encoded protein: CASSQDGTGLYEKLFF.

The chain couples TRBV6-5 to TRBJ1-2; the match to TRBD1 covers 10 bases. Germline assignment: CDR1 MNHEY and CDR2 SVGAGI. J gave up 7 bases and V 0 bases, and 8 bases lay outside the gene matches. CDR3 length: 16 residues. The CDR3 DNA sequence: TGTGCCAGCAGTTACTCAATCACCGGACAGGGGGGTGGCTACACCTTC. Its translation is CASSYSITGQGGGYTF.